A single sample is the source of the 3 T cell receptor beta chains below, sequenced in a study of T cells after yellow fever vaccination. TCRdb ran MiXCR on the 5' RACE reads and lists one entry per CDR3 protein. The sample contains about 400,000 distinct CDR3 sequences, under 14% of which appear only once. The specimen comprised PBMCs, sampled on the day of the first yellow fever vaccination. These receptors originate from a man between 18 and 35 years old who received the YFV17D yellow fever vaccine.

CDR3 DNA sequence: TGTGCCAGCAGCCTCTCCTCCTACAGGACGCGAGAGCTGTTTTTT. This codes for CASSLSSYRTRELFF. The chain links TRBV7-8 to TRBJ2-2; TRBD1 might be the D (5 bases). CDR1 is SGHVS, CDR2 FQNEAQ, per germline. The CDR3 has 15 amino acids. Trimming pared 5 bases from V and 11 bases from J, leaving 21 bases between.

This clonotype was recorded a few times. The chain carries TRBV20-1 and TRBJ1-2; no reliable D call. This CDR3 region has 13 residues. The V end lost 0 bases, the J end lost 4 bases, and 9 bases lay between the germline ends. The germline CDR1 and CDR2 sequences are DFQATT and SNEGSKA (reference sequence). CDR3 in amino acids: CSARDSQIYGYTF. CDR3 coding DNA: TGCAGTGCTAGAGATTCACAAATCTATGGCTACACCTTC.

This clonotype was seen many times. The chain uses TRBV20-1 and TRBJ1-1; no definite D call. Germline CDR1 reads DFQATT; CDR2 reads SNEGSKA (reference sequence). This CDR3 comprises 13 residues. V dropped 0 bases and J dropped 5 bases, with 10 bases sitting between them. For the CDR3, the DNA is TGCAGTGCTAGAGATAGGGAGCAAACTGAAGCTTTCTTT. Its protein is CSARDREQTEAFF.